One T cell receptor (beta chain) is described in this entry. The data stem from a study of blood T cell repertoires in COVID-19. Whole-study context: PBMCs, B-cell-depleted T cells, or T cells provided the cDNA or gDNA that made up the material.

The CDR3 has 16 amino acids. Germline V gene sequence: CDR1 SEHNR, CDR2 FQNEAQ (reference sequence). J gave up 3 bases and V 3 bases, and 8 bases lay outside the gene matches. Grouping used clinical history reported by participants in a survey and questionnaire. The assay was immunoSEQ multiplex PCR, and TCRdb's table has in-frame clones only and misses some. Here the sample spans approximately 130,000 clones, under 85% being singletons. This chain links TRBV7-9 with TRBJ1-5, with 7 nucleotides matching TRBD1. The sequence came from a young man who had recovered from COVID-19. Sequencing was performed on PBMCs or T cells enriched from blood (not recorded which). The CDR3 reads CASSLGPGGSNQPQHF. Here the CDR3 DNA reads TGTGCCAGCAGCTTGGGCCCAGGGGGATCCAATCAGCCCCAGCATTTT.